This T cell receptor beta chain appears in the sequencing data of a study of CD8 T cells in ankylosing spondylitis. This clonotype appeared many times. Its matching antigen is unknown. Overall study findings and caveats: There was a TCR beta motif, made of 7 or 8 highly homologous variants, that appeared characteristic of ankylosing spondylitis blood. Earlier authors reported some of these motif variants in reactive arthritis synovial fluid and blood. From matched ankylosing spondylitis synovial fluid, disease-linked clones were reportedly recovered at significantly enriched levels. Peripheral blood samples showed relatively rare disease-linked clones, and these clones were CD8+.

Preparation of TCR beta libraries was done by quantitative 5'-RACE with molecular barcodes. TCRdb re-called the 5' RACE reads with MiXCR, one entry per CDR3 protein. The sample holds under 250,000 distinct CDR3 sequences, about 6.7% seen once. Sequenced input: blood, either unsorted or a sorted T cell fraction (not recorded which). The receptor comes from a male donor with ankylosing spondylitis.

CDR3 sequence: CASSQDPTFYGYTF. CDR3 in DNA: TGCGCCAGCAGCCAAGATCCGACATTCTATGGCTACACCTTC. This sequence joins TRBV4-3 and TRBJ1-2; D is ambiguous. From germline, CDR1 is LGHNA and CDR2 YSLEER. V was trimmed by 0 bases and J by 4 bases, leaving 9 bases between them. The CDR3 totals 14 residues.